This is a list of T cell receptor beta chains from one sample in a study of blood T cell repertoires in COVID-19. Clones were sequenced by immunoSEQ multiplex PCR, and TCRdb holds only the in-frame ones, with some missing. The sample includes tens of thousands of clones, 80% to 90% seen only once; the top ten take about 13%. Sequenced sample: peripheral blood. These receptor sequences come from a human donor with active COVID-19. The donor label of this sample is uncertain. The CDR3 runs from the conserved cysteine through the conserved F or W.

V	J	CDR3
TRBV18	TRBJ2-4	CASSQAGGPDRGQYF
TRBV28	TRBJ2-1	CASSTTSLAAQFF
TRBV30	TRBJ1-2	CAWGDRDYGYTF
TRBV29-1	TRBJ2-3	CSVEGGRLVDTQYF
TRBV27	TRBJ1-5	CASSLRRANQPQHF
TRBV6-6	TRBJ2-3	CASSGTSGGHTDTQYF
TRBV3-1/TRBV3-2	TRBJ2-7	CASSLVRRF
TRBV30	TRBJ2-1	CAWQRNAAYNEQFF
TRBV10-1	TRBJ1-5	CASSGRDRNQPQHF
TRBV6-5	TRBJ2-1	CASSQRAGGRPEQFF
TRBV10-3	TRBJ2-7	CAISVEGWGEQYF
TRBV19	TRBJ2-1	CASSISAGGPHEQFF
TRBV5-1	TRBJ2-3	CASSVGNYRGASTDTQYF
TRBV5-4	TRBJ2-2	CASSPGLAGTGGELFF
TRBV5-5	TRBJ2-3	CASSLSGVGTDTQYF
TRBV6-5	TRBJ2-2	CASSPVNTGELFF
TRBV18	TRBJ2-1	CASSPGLAGDNEQFF
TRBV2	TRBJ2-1	CASSGDFSSYNEQFF
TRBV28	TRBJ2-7	CASSPPNEQYF
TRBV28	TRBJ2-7	CASSLGGQIYEQYF